This is a list of T cell receptor beta chains from one sample in a study of post-analysis software for immune sequencing data. TCRdb re-derived calls from the PCR reads in MiXCR, one entry per CDR3 protein. Of hundreds of thousands of distinct CDR3 sequences listed, approximately 60% were seen once; the top ten hold about 11%. The sequencing input was blood. These receptors all stem from a girl aged 2-10 years with multiple sclerosis. The CDR3 runs from the conserved cysteine through the conserved F or W. Each record gives: V gene, D gene, clone size, J gene, CDR3 DNA, CDR3 protein. The D gene is left open where the match is weak. Not every row has a clone size; where given, it reads once, few, many or a size class.

V gene: TRBV20-1; D gene: .; clone size: .; J gene: TRBJ2-7; CDR3 DNA: TGCAGTGCGACTTTTGGGGGTGCACAGTCGCCCAGGGACGAGCAGTACTTC; CDR3 protein: CSATFGGAQSPRDEQYF
V gene: TRBV12-3/TRBV12-4; D gene: TRBD1; clone size: .; J gene: TRBJ2-1; CDR3 DNA: TGTGCCAGCAGTGAAACAGGGGGCAGTGGGCAGTTCTTC; CDR3 protein: CASSETGGSGQFF
V gene: TRBV7-8; D gene: .; clone size: .; J gene: TRBJ1-1; CDR3 DNA: TGTGCCAGCAGCGACGTACCGAACACTGAAGCTTTCTTT; CDR3 protein: CASSDVPNTEAFF
V gene: TRBV7-9; D gene: TRBD2; clone size: .; J gene: TRBJ2-7; CDR3 DNA: TGTGCCAGCAGCGTACCGGGACTAGCCGAGCAGTACTTC; CDR3 protein: CASSVPGLAEQYF
V gene: TRBV30; D gene: .; clone size: .; J gene: TRBJ1-1; CDR3 DNA: TGTGCCTGGAGTCCCGGACAGCGATACACGAACACTGAAGCTTTCTTT; CDR3 protein: CAWSPGQRYTNTEAFF
V gene: TRBV6-5; D gene: TRBD1; clone size: .; J gene: TRBJ1-1; CDR3 DNA: TGTGCCAGCAGTTACTCGCTAGGTACAGGGGGCACTGAAGCTTTCTTT; CDR3 protein: CASSYSLGTGGTEAFF
V gene: TRBV29-1; D gene: .; clone size: .; J gene: TRBJ2-1; CDR3 DNA: TGCAGCGTTGAGCTAATTAATGAGCAGTTCTTC; CDR3 protein: CSVELINEQFF
V gene: TRBV12-3/TRBV12-4; D gene: .; clone size: .; J gene: TRBJ2-6; CDR3 DNA: TGTGCCAGCACTAGGGGGGATGGGGCCAACGTCCTGACTTTC; CDR3 protein: CASTRGDGANVLTF
V gene: TRBV10-3; D gene: .; clone size: .; J gene: TRBJ1-1; CDR3 DNA: TGTGCCATCAGTGAGTCTGGACTAGGAGGGCGAGTTTTCTTT; CDR3 protein: CAISESGLGGRVFF
V gene: TRBV12-3/TRBV12-4; D gene: .; clone size: .; J gene: TRBJ2-7; CDR3 DNA: TGTGCCAGCAGTTGGTCCGGGAGAACCTACGAGCAGTACTTC; CDR3 protein: CASSWSGRTYEQYF
V gene: TRBV3-1; D gene: TRBD2; clone size: .; J gene: TRBJ2-1; CDR3 DNA: TGTGCCAGCAGCCAGGTGGGAGGGCCCACCTACAATGAGCAGTTCTTC; CDR3 protein: CASSQVGGPTYNEQFF
V gene: TRBV7-9; D gene: .; clone size: .; J gene: TRBJ1-1; CDR3 DNA: TGTGCCAGCAGCTTAAGTCTCATGAACACTGAAGCTTTCTTT; CDR3 protein: CASSLSLMNTEAFF
V gene: TRBV12-3/TRBV12-4; D gene: TRBD1; clone size: .; J gene: TRBJ1-4; CDR3 DNA: TGTGCCAGCAGTTTAAATCGGGGGACAGGGGGAAATGAAAAACTGTTTTTT; CDR3 protein: CASSLNRGTGGNEKLFF
V gene: TRBV29-1; D gene: .; clone size: .; J gene: TRBJ1-1; CDR3 DNA: TGCAGCGTTGAAGATATAGGGACAGAAGCTTTCTTT; CDR3 protein: CSVEDIGTEAFF
V gene: TRBV7-2; D gene: .; clone size: .; J gene: TRBJ1-6; CDR3 DNA: TGTGCCAGCAGCTTACTAGCAGGGTCATCACCCCTCCACTTT; CDR3 protein: CASSLLAGSSPLHF
V gene: TRBV5-8; D gene: .; clone size: few; J gene: TRBJ1-5; CDR3 DNA: TGTGCCAGCAGCTTGGAGGAGGGTGGGGGCAATCAGCCCCAGCATTTT; CDR3 protein: CASSLEEGGGNQPQHF
V gene: TRBV25-1; D gene: TRBD1; clone size: few; J gene: TRBJ2-5; CDR3 DNA: TGTGCCAGCAGCGCGAACGGACAGGGGGAAGGAGAGACCCAGTACTTC; CDR3 protein: CASSANGQGEGETQYF
V gene: TRBV11-2; D gene: TRBD2; clone size: .; J gene: TRBJ2-7; CDR3 DNA: TGTGCCAGCAGCTTTGGGACTAGCGGGGGGACCTACGAGCAGTACTTC; CDR3 protein: CASSFGTSGGTYEQYF
V gene: TRBV29-1; D gene: TRBD1; clone size: .; J gene: TRBJ2-6; CDR3 DNA: TGCAGCGTTGAAGTTTCTAGGGGGCCCTCTGGGGCCAACGTCCTGACTTTC; CDR3 protein: CSVEVSRGPSGANVLTF
V gene: TRBV10-3; D gene: .; clone size: once; J gene: TRBJ2-7; CDR3 DNA: TGTGCCAGCTCGGGACTTAGGGATGGCGAGCAGTACTTC; CDR3 protein: CASSGLRDGEQYF
V gene: TRBV20-1; D gene: TRBD2; clone size: .; J gene: TRBJ2-5; CDR3 DNA: TGCAGTGCTAGAGAATGGACTAGCGGGGGGGCCTTCCAAGAGACCCAGTACTTC; CDR3 protein: CSAREWTSGGAFQETQYF
V gene: TRBV25-1; D gene: .; clone size: .; J gene: TRBJ2-1; CDR3 DNA: TGTGCCAGCAGTGCAATTGGCAATGAGCAGTTCTTC; CDR3 protein: CASSAIGNEQFF
V gene: TRBV6-2/TRBV6-3; D gene: TRBD1; clone size: .; J gene: TRBJ2-6; CDR3 DNA: TGTGCCAGCAGTTACCCGGCAGGGGGCTCTGGGGCCAACGTCCTGACTTTC; CDR3 protein: CASSYPAGGSGANVLTF